This T cell receptor beta chain was captured by sequencing in a study of shared clonotypes between healthy human individuals. Turning to the study itself: A donor's plate count was three for CD4 naive and three for CD4 memory; CD8 naive had two and CD8 memory one.

Authors' analysis steps: For the immunoSEQ data, sequences were junction-only without quality scores, so filtering differed. Generated by immunoSEQ multiplex PCR, the TCRdb table keeps only in-frame clones and is missing some. The DNA was the basis for D and trimming; V, J and clone size are from that table. Here the sample spans approximately 720,000 clones, 92% being singletons. As concerns this clone: Its target is not known.

V was pared by 5 bases and J by 2 bases, with 8 bases between. The CDR3 is 13 amino acids. Germline V CDR1 and CDR2: SEHNR, FQNEAQ (reference sequence). General study results and limits: Larger estimated richness was generally seen in naive subsets than in memory subsets.

CD45RO-negative, CCR7-positively selected cells formed the naive CD8 fraction, excluding terminally differentiated effector memory CD45RA+ cells. The sequenced sample consisted of naive CD8+ T cells sorted from blood. The rearrangement joins TRBV7-9 to TRBJ2-3; D not resolved. The clonotype was recovered from a man aged 30 to 39 in good health. DNA of the CDR3: TGTGCCAGCAGCATTGGGCCCACAGATACGCAGTATTTT. Translation: CASSIGPTDTQYF.